The 3 T cell receptor beta chains in this list originate from one sample, sequenced in a study of blood T cell repertoires in COVID-19. Using immunoSEQ multiplex PCR, the repertoire was profiled, and TCRdb retains in-frame clones only, with some absent. The sample contains fewer than 200,000 clones, approximately 80% of which appear only once. The sequenced sample consisted of PBMCs or T cells enriched from blood (not recorded which). The origin of the receptors is a middle-aged man who had recovered from COVID-19.

The chain employs TRBV3-1 (or the pseudogene TRBV3-2) and TRBJ1-5; D call uncertain. Germline V lookup: CDR1 LGHDT, CDR2 YNNKEL (reference sequence). The CDR3 consists of 14 residues. Trimming removed 4 bases from V and 3 bases from J, with 10 bases in between. CDR3 sequence reads: CASSPYRDNQPQHF. The CDR3 region has the DNA TGTGCCAGCAGCCCCTACCGGGACAATCAGCCCCAGCATTTT.

The CDR3 bases are TGTGCCAGCTCATCTGATGGGGGGAGGAATGAAAAACTGTTTTTT. It encodes CASSSDGGRNEKLFF. The rearrangement links TRBV18 to TRBJ1-4; a possible D gene is TRBD1 (5 bases). CDR1 is KGHSH and CDR2 is LQKENI in the germline V gene. V lost 5 bases to trimming and J lost 5 bases, with 15 bases between them. The CDR3 contains 15 residues.

V is TRBV2 and J is TRBJ2-5; TRBD1 agrees at 8 bases. The germline gives CDR1 SNHLY, CDR2 FYNNEI. This CDR3 spans 13 amino acids. Trimming removed 3 bases from V and 4 bases from J; junction bases left unmatched: 1. In nucleotides, the CDR3 is TGTGCCAGCAGTGATACAGGGGGAGAGACCCAGTACTTC. This sequence encodes CASSDTGGETQYF. The full variable domain, in which reference TRBV2 and TRBJ2-5 provide the parts outside the CDR3, is EPEVTQTPSHQVTQMGQEVILRCVPISNHLYFYWYRQILGQKVEFLVSFYNNEISEKSEIFDDQFSVERPDGSNFTLKIRSTKLEDSAMYFCASSDTGGETQYFGPGTRLLVL.